Shown below are 8 T cell receptor beta chains from a single sample sequenced in a study of blood T cell repertoires in COVID-19 (dated by TCRdb to the early 2020s). Library preparation used the immunoSEQ multiplex PCR assay. In TCRdb, the immuneACCESS table is reduced to in-frame sequences with V and J assigned. These tables do not hold every clone; where another copy was compared, an unresolved V gene accounts for under half, and the others remain unexplained. Counted in this sample were some 250,000 clones; around four fifths of them appeared once. The top ten clones comprise roughly 2% of the sample. The sample consisted of peripheral blood. The receptors stem from a man aged 25-45 years who had recovered from COVID-19.

The CDR3 DNA is TGTGCCAGCCGGAGGACAACTAATGAAAAACTGTTTTTT. Amino acids: CASRRTTNEKLFF. The rearrangement joins TRBV2 to TRBJ1-4; the D is unclear. Trimming removed 8 bases at V and 0 bases at J, with 7 bases between. The CDR3 spans 13 residues. Germline-derived CDR1 and CDR2 are SNHLY and FYNNEI.

Here the CDR3 reads CAIRPGLAAIQETQYF. CDR3 sequence (DNA): TGTGCCATCAGACCGGGACTAGCGGCCATCCAAGAGACCCAGTACTTC. The chain carries TRBV10-3 and TRBJ2-5; 11 bases are a match to TRBD2. The V gene end was trimmed by 6 bases and the J gene end by 1 base; junction bases not matched to a gene: 7. From germline, CDR1 is ENHRY and CDR2 SYGVKD. The CDR3 contains 16 residues.

Only one count was recorded for this clone. V gene TRBV18 combines with J gene TRBJ1-4; 8 nucleotides line up with TRBD1. The germline gives CDR1 KGHSH, CDR2 LQKENI. The junction had 4 bases not matched to a gene; V was cut back by 0 bases and J by 7 bases. The length of the CDR3 is 15 residues. The CDR3 loop reads CASSPPTGEGEKLFF. Written as DNA, the CDR3 is TGTGCCAGCTCACCACCGACAGGGGAGGGTGAAAAACTGTTTTTT. Full variable domain (remainder filled in from reference TRBV18 and TRBJ1-4): NAGVMQNPRHLVRRRGQEARLRCSPMKGHSHVYWYRQLPEEGLKFMVYLQKENIIDESGMPKERFSAEFPKEGPSILRIQQVVRGDSAAYFCASSPPTGEGEKLFFGSGTQLSVL.

The chain joins TRBV7-6 to TRBJ2-5, with 12 bases that match TRBD2. This CDR3 is built from 20 residues. In germline, CDR1 is SGHVS, CDR2 FNYEAQ. With V trimmed by 5 bases and J by 7 bases, 23 bases remained unmatched. The CDR3 coding sequence is TGTGCCAGCAGCACCCCCGGGACCAAAACTAGCGGGGGGTCGGCAGTGACCCAGTACTTC. Protein: CASSTPGTKTSGGSAVTQYF.

The chain links TRBV5-6 to TRBJ1-6, with 9 nucleotides matching TRBD1. Trimming took 4 bases from V and 7 from J; bases not matched to a gene: 6. Germline values: CDR1 SGHDT, CDR2 YYEEEE. The CDR3 is made up of 15 amino acids. The DNA of the CDR3 is TGTGCCAGCAGCACTGGGACAGGGTACAATTCACCCCTCCACTTT. This encodes CASSTGTGYNSPLHF.

The chain recombines TRBV10-3 with TRBJ2-1, with 11 bases lining up with TRBD2. Germline V lookup: CDR1 ENHRY, CDR2 SYGVKD. With V trimmed by 5 bases and J by 6 bases, 3 bases remained unmatched. This CDR3 has 14 amino acids. The CDR3 coding sequence is TGTGCCATCAGTACTAGCGGGGGTATCAATGAGCAGTTCTTC. Its translation is CAISTSGGINEQFF.

This sequence joins TRBV6-5 and TRBJ1-4; perhaps TRBD1 as D (5 bases). Deletions cut 6 bases from V and 8 bases from J, with 16 bases between. Germline CDR1 MNHEY, CDR2 SVGAGI. The CDR3 is made up of 14 amino acids. The CDR3 nucleotides read TGTGCCAGCAGGGCTGTGGGGCTGGAGGAAAAACTGTTTTTT. Its translation is CASRAVGLEEKLFF.

This chain connects TRBV10-3 to TRBJ1-5; 8 bases fit TRBD1. CDR3 length equals 17 residues. The germline CDR1 and CDR2 sequences are ENHRY and SYGVKD. With V trimmed by 10 bases and J by 10 bases, 24 bases remained unmatched. CDR3 sequence: CATQGALLGQRGVPQHF. The DNA of the CDR3 is TGTGCCACCCAGGGGGCCCTACTCGGACAGCGAGGGGTACCCCAGCATTTT.